The clone carrying this TCR beta chain was counted many times. Unique molecular identifiers featured in how the TCRbeta library was prepared. TCRdb fed the PCR reads into MiXCR, producing one record per CDR3 protein. The sample includes hundreds of thousands of distinct CDR3 sequences, around a tenth of them seen just once. This record belongs to a study of T-cell reconstitution after alpha-beta-depleted transplantation in children. The germline V gene has CDR1 DFQATT and CDR2 SNEGSKA (reference sequence). Trimming cost V 5 bases and J 10 bases, with 25 bases left between them. The CDR3 has 15 amino acids.

This chain joins TRBV20-1 and TRBJ2-3; perhaps TRBD1 as D (6 bases). The source of this sequence is a male patient aged 2 to 10 who had a stem cell transplant for chronic granulomatous disease, so the T cells may come from the graft donor. The sample consisted of peripheral blood, taken 180 days after TCRalphabeta/CD19-depleted stem cell transplant. The CDR3: CSAAHRDKAINAQYF. The CDR3 DNA is TGCAGTGCTGCCCACCGGGACAAGGCCATCAATGCGCAGTATTTT.